This T cell receptor (beta chain) was identified during a study of T cells in Graves' hyperthyroidism and ophthalmopathy. Notes on the study in general: Researchers report that a 13 V-J model separated ophthalmopathy from stable hyperthyroidism.

A word on this clonotype: Its specificity is not known.

Used for diagnoses were clinical symptoms, serum thyroxine and TRAb, thyroid ultrasound and orbital computed tomography. Amplification of TCR beta CDR3 regions was performed using RNA transcripts as template. TCR CDR3 underwent first-round RT-PCR with the HTBI primer set. Using its own MiXCR run on the multiplex PCR reads, TCRdb lists one record per CDR3 protein. This repertoire shows 300,000 to 400,000 distinct CDR3 sequences, roughly 20% found once; its top ten account for around 54%. The sample was blood. The clonotype originates from a woman in her forties or fifties with Graves' hyperthyroidism.

CDR3 residues: CASTGRREAKNIQYF. CDR3 coding DNA: TGTGCCAGCACCGGCAGGCGAGAGGCCAAAAACATTCAGTACTTC. V and J are TRBV28 and TRBJ2-4, with D unclear. This CDR3 contains 15 residues. CDR1 MDHEN and CDR2 SYDVKM come from the germline V gene. V lost 7 bases to trimming and J lost 1 base, with 14 bases between them.